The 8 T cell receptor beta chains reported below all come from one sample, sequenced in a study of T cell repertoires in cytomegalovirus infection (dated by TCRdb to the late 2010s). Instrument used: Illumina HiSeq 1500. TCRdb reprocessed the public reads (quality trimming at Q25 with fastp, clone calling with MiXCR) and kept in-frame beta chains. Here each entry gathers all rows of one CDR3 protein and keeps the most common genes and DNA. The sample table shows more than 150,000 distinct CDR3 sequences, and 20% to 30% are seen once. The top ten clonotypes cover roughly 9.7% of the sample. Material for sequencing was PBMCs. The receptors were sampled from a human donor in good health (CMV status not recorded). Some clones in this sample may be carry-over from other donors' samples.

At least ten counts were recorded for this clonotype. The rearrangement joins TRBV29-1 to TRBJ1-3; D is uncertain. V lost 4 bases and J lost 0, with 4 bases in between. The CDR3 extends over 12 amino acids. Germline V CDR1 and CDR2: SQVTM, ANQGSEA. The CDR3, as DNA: TGCAGCGTTGCCGGCTCTGGAAACACCATATATTTT. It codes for CSVAGSGNTIYF.

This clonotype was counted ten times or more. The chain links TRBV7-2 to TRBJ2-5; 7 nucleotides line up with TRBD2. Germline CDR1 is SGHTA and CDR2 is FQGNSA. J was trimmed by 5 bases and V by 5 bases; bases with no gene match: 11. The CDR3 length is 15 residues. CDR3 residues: CASSLGLGVVETQYF. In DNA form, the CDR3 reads TGTGCCAGCAGCCTCGGACTAGGCGTCGTGGAGACCCAGTACTTC.

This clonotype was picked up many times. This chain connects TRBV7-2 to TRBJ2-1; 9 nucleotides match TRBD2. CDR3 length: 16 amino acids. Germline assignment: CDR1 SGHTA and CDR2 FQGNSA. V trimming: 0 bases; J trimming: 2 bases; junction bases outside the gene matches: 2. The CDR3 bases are TGTGCCAGCAGCTTAGCCAGACTAGCGGCCTACAATGAGCAGTTCTTC. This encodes CASSLARLAAYNEQFF.

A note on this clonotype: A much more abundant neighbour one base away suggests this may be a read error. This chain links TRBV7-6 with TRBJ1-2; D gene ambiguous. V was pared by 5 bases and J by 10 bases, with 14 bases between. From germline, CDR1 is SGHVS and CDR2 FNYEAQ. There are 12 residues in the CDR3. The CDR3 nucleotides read TGTGCCAGCAGCACAGCTACTGGTGACTACACCTTC. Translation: CASSTATGDYTF.

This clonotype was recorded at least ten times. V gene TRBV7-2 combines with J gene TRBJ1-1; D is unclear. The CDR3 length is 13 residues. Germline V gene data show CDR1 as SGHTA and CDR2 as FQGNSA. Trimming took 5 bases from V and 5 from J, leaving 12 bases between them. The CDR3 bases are TGTGCCAGCAGCATTTCTCGGAGTACTGAAGCTTTCTTT. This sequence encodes CASSISRSTEAFF.

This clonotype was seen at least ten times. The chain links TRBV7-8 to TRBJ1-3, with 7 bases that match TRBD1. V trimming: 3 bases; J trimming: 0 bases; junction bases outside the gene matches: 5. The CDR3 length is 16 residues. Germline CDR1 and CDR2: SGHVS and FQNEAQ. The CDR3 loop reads CASSFRTGSSGNTIYF. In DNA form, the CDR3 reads TGTGCCAGCAGCTTTAGGACAGGCAGCTCTGGAAACACCATATATTTT.

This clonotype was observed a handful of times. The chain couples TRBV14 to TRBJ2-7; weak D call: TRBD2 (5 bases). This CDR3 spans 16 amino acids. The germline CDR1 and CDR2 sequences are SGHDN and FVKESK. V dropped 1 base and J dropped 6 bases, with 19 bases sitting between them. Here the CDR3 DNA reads TGTGCCAGCAGCCAAGGACGCACGCGGGTAGGTTCCGAGCAGTACTTC. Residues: CASSQGRTRVGSEQYF.

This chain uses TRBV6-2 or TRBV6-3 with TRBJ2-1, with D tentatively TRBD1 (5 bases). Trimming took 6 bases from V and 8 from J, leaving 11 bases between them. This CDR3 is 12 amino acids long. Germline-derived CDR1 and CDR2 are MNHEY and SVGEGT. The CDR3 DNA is TGTGCCAGCAGCCGCTTAGGGGATGAGCAGTTCTTC. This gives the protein CASSRLGDEQFF.